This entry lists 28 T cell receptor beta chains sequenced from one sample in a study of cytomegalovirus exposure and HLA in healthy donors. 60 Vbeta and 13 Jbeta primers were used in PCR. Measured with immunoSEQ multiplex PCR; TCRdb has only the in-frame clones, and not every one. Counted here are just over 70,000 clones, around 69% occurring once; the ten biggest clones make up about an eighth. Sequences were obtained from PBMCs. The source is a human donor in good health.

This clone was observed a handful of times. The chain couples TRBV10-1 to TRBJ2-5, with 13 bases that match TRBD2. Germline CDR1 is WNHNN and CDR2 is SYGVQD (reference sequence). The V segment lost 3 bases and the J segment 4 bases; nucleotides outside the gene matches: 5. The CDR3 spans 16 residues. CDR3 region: CASSDSGLAGVETQYF. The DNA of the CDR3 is TGCGCCAGCAGTGATAGTGGACTAGCGGGAGTAGAGACCCAGTACTTC.

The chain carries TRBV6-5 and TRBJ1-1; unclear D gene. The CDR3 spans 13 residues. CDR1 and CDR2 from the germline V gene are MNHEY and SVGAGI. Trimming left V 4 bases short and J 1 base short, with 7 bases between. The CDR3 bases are TGTGCCAGCAGTTTGTCCTCGAACACTGAAGCTTTCTTT. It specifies CASSLSSNTEAFF.

The CDR3 sequence: CASSFPAQGEEGYTF. As DNA, the CDR3 is TGTGCCAGCAGTTTCCCTGCACAGGGAGAGGAAGGCTACACCTTC. The chain recombines TRBV6-6 with TRBJ1-2, with D tentatively TRBD1 (6 bases). The CDR3 has 15 residues. Germline CDR1 reads MNHNY; CDR2 reads SVGAGI (reference sequence). Deletions cut 4 bases from V and 8 bases from J, with 20 bases between.

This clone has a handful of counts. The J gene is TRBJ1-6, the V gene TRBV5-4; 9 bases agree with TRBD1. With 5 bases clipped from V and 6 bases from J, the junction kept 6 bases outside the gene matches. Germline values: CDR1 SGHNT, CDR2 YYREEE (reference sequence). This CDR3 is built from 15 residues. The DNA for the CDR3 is TGTGCCAGCAGTTTTGGGACAGGGACTAATTCACCCCTCCACTTT. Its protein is CASSFGTGTNSPLHF.

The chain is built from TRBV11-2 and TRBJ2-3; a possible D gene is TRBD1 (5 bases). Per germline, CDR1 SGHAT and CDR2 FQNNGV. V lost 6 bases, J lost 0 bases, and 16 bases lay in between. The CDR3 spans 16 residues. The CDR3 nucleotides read TGTGCCAGCAGGTTTTTGAAAACAGGTAGCACAGATACGCAGTATTTT. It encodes CASRFLKTGSTDTQYF.

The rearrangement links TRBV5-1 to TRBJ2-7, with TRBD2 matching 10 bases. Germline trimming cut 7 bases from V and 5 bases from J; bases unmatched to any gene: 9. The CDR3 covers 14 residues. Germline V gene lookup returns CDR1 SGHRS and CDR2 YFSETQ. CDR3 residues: CASAGASGSNEQYF. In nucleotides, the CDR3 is TGCGCCAGCGCTGGGGCTAGCGGGAGTAACGAGCAGTACTTC.

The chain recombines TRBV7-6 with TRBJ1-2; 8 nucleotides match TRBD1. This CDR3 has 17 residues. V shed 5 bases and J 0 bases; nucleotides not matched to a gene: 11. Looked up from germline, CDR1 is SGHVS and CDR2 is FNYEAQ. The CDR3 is CASSVAGGDSTNYGYTF. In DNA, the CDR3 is TGTGCCAGCAGCGTTGCAGGGGGCGACTCAACTAACTATGGCTACACCTTC. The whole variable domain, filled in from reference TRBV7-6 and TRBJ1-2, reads GAGVSQSPRYKVTKRGQDVALRCDPISGHVSLYWYRQALGQGPEFLTYFNYEAQQDKSGLPNDRFSAERPEGSISTLTIQRTEQRDSAMYRCASSVAGGDSTNYGYTFGSGTRLTVV.

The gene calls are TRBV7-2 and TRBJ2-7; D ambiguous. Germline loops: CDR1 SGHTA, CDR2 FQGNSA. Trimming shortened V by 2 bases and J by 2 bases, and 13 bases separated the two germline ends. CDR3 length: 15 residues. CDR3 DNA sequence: TGTGCCAGCAGCTTACGAGCGTTTACAACCTACGAGCAGTACTTC. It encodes CASSLRAFTTYEQYF.

The chain's CDR3 is CASSFMGLAGGPDTQYF. In DNA, the CDR3 is TGTGCCAGCAGCTTTATGGGACTAGCGGGAGGCCCAGATACGCAGTATTTT. The chain employs TRBV7-9 and TRBJ2-3; 15 positions agree with TRBD2. Germline-derived CDR1 and CDR2 are SEHNR and FQNEAQ (reference sequence). CDR3 length: 17 residues. The V and J ends lost 3 bases and 4 bases, in that order; junction bases with no gene match: 5.

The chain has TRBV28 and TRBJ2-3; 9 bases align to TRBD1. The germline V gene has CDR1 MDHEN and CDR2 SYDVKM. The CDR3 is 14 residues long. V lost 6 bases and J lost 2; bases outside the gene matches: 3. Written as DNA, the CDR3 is TGTGCCAGCAGGACAGGGGGTTTCACAGATACGCAGTATTTT. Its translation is CASRTGGFTDTQYF. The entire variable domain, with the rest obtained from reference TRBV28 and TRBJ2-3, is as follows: DVKVTQSSRYLVKRTGEKVFLECVQDMDHENMFWYRQDPGLGLRLIYFSYDVKMKEKGDIPEGYSVSREKKERFSLILESASTNQTSMYLCASRTGGFTDTQYFGPGTRLTVL.

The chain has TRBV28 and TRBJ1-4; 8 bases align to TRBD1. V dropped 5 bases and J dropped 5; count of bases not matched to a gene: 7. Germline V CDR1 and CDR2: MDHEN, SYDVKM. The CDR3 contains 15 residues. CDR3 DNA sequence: TGTGCCAGCAGTGATGGACAGGGACTAAATGAAAAACTGTTTTTT. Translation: CASSDGQGLNEKLFF.

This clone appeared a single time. The CDR3, as DNA: TGTGCTCCTTTATACAATGAGCAGTTCTTC. Its protein is CAPLYNEQFF. The chain links TRBV7-7 to TRBJ2-1; no clear D gene. The germline gives CDR1 SSHAT, CDR2 FNYEAQ (reference sequence). The CDR3 length is 10 residues.

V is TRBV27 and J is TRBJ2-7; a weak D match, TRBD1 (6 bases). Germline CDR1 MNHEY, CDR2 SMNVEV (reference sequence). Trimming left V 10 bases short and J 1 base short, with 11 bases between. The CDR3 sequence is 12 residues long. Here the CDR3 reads CATRDISYEQYF. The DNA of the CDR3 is TGTGCCACCCGGGACATTTCCTACGAGCAGTACTTC.

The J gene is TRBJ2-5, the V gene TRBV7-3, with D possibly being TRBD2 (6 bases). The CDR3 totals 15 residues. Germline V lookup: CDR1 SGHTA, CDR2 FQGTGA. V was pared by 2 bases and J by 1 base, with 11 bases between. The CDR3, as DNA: TGTGCCAGCAGCTTATATGCGGGGCTCCAAGAGACCCAGTACTTC. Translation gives CASSLYAGLQETQYF.

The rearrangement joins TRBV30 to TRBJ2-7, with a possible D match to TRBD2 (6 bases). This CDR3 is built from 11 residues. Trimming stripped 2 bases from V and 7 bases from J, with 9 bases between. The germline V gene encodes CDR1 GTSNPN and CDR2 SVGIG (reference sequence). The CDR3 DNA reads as TGTGCCTGGAGTAGGGAGGCAGAGCAGTACTTC. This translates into CAWSREAEQYF.

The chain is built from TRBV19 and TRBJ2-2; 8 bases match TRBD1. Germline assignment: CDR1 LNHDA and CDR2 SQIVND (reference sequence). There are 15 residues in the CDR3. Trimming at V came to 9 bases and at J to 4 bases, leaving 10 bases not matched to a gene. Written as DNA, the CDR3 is TGTGCCAGCCGGACAGGGCGAGGTAGCACCGGGGAGCTGTTTTTT. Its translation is CASRTGRGSTGELFF.

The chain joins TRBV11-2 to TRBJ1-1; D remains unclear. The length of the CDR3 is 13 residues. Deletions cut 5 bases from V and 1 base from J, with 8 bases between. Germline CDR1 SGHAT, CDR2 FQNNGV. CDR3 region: CASSLYQNTEAFF. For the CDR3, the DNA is TGTGCCAGCAGCCTCTACCAGAACACTGAAGCTTTCTTT. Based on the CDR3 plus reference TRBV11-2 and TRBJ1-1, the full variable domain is EAGVAQSPRYKIIEKRQSVAFWCNPISGHATLYWYQQILGQGPKLLIQFQNNGVVDDSQLPKDRFSAERLKGVDSTLKIQPAKLEDSAVYLCASSLYQNTEAFFGQGTRLTVV.

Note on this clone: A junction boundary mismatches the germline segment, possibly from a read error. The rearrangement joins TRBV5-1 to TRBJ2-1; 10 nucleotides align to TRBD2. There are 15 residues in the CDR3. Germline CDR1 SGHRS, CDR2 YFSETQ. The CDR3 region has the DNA TGCGCCAGCGGCTTCTTAGCGGGAGGTCTTCGGGAGCAGTTCTTC. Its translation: CASGFLAGGLREQFF.

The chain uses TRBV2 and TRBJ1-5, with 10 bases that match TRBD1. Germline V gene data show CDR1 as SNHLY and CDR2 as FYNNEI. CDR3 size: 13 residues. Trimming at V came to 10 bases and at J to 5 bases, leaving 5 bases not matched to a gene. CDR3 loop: CATGQGVDQPQHF. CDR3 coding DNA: TGTGCCACTGGACAGGGGGTAGATCAGCCCCAGCATTTT.

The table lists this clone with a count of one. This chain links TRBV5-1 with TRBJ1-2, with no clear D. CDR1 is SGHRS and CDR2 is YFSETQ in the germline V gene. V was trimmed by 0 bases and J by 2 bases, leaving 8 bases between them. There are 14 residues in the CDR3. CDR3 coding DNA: TGCGCCAGCAGCTTGGACGGGAACAACTATGGCTACACCTTC. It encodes CASSLDGNNYGYTF.

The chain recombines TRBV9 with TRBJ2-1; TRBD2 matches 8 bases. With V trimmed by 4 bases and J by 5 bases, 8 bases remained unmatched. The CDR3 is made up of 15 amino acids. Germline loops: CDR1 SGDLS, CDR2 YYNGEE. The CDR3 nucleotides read TGTGCCAGCAGCTCCAGCGGGAGCGGCAACAATGAGCAGTTCTTC. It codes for CASSSSGSGNNEQFF.

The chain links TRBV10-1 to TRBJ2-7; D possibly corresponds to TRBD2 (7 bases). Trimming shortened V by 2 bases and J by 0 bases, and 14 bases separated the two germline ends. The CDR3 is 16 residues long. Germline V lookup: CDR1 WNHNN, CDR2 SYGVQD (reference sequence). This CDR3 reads CASSEPEGGDSYEQYF. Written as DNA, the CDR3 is TGCGCCAGCAGTGAGCCGGAGGGGGGGGACTCCTACGAGCAGTACTTC.

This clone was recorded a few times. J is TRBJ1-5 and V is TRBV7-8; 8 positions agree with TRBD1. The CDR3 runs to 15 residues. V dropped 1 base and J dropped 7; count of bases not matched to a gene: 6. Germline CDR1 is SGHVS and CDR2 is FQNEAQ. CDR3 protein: CASSLDRTGRQPQHF. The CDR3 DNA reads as TGTGCCAGCAGCTTAGATCGGACAGGGCGGCAGCCCCAGCATTTT.

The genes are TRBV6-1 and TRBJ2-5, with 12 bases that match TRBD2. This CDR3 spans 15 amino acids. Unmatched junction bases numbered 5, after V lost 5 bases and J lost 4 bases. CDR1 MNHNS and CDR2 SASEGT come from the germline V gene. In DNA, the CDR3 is TGTGCCAGCAGTCCAGGACTAGCGGGAATAGAGACCCAGTACTTC. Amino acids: CASSPGLAGIETQYF.

The DNA for the CDR3 is TGTGCCAGCAGTTTAGTACAGTACACAGATACGCAGTATTTT. Translation gives CASSLVQYTDTQYF. This chain joins TRBV27 and TRBJ2-3; D call uncertain. The CDR3 loop spans 14 amino acids. Germline loops: CDR1 MNHEY, CDR2 SMNVEV (reference sequence). The V end lost 2 bases, the J end lost 2 bases, and 8 bases lay between the germline ends.

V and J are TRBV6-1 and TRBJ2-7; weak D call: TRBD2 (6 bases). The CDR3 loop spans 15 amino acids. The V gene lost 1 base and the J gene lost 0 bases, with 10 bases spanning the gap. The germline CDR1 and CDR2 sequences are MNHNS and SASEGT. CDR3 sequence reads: CASSEGGAGSYEQYF. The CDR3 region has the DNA TGTGCCAGCAGTGAAGGGGGAGCGGGCTCCTACGAGCAGTACTTC.

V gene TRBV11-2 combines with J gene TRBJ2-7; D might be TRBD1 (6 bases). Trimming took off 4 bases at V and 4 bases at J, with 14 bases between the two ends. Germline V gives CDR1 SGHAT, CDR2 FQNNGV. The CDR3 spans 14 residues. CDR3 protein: CASSSARGFYEQYF. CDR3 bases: TGTGCCAGCAGCTCAGCCAGGGGATTTTACGAGCAGTACTTC.

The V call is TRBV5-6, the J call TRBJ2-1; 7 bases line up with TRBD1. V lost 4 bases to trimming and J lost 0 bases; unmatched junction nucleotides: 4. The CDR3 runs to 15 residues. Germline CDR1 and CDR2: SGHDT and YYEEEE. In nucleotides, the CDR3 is TGTGCCAGCAGCCTTACAGGGGTCTCCTACAATGAGCAGTTCTTC. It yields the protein CASSLTGVSYNEQFF.